This TCR beta chain is drawn from a study of blood T cell repertoires in COVID-19. Study-wide background: Sample material is recorded as cDNA or gDNA derived from T cells, B-cell-depleted T cells, or PBMCs.

The CDR3 has 14 amino acids. The germline gives CDR1 KGHSH, CDR2 LQKENI. V shed 2 bases and J shed 8 bases, with 15 bases lying between them. The age range of participants was about 18 to 95 years, with residence in roughly 25 US areas. Participant reports of clinical history set cohort assignment. Under the authors' procedure: The authors estimated nucleated cell counts from reference gene primer amplification. Sequencing used immunoSEQ multiplex PCR; TCRdb keeps in-frame clones, though not all of them. Clonal size and the V and J genes are those of that table, whereas D and trimming came from the DNA. This table has about 170,000 clones, less than 90% appearing once.

The source of this sequence is a woman between 45 and 65 years old who had recovered from COVID-19. Specimen: PBMCs or T cells enriched from blood (not recorded which). The J gene is TRBJ1-1, the V gene TRBV18; D not resolved. The CDR3 spells CASSPSLMEAEAFF. The CDR3 nucleotides are TGTGCCAGCTCACCAAGTTTGATGGAGGCCGAAGCTTTCTTT.